A selection of T cell receptor beta chains follows, all from one sample in a study of memory CD4+ T cells and cytomegalovirus serostatus. Here immunoSEQ multiplex PCR was the method, and the copy in TCRdb shows in-frame clones only, minus some. This sample has 50,000 to 65,000 clones, with 75% to 80% found just once. Sample: memory CD4+ T cells from blood. These receptors all come from an adult in good health and CMV-seronegative. Both conserved end residues are trimmed from each CDR3. Each record gives: CDR3 protein, CDR3 length, V gene, J gene.

CDR3: ASSRNNPTPPNTEAF
length: 15
V: TRBV7-8
J: TRBJ1-1

CDR3: ASSPGADYWH
length: 10
V: TRBV5-8
J: TRBJ1-5

CDR3: ASSYSGELF
length: 9
V: TRBV2
J: TRBJ2-2

CDR3: ASSLGTSGGANEQF
length: 14
V: TRBV11-3
J: TRBJ2-1

CDR3: ASSLQALGTEAF
length: 12
V: TRBV7-9
J: TRBJ1-1

CDR3: ASSSDRVGTQY
length: 11
V: TRBV2
J: TRBJ2-3

CDR3: AWSVMNTEAF
length: 10
V: TRBV30
J: TRBJ1-1

CDR3: ASSLGSGAMNTEAF
length: 14
V: TRBV7-9
J: TRBJ1-1

CDR3: ASSESARRPSNEQF
length: 14
V: TRBV25-1
J: TRBJ2-1

CDR3: ASSIDVFRGMPYEQY
length: 15
V: TRBV19
J: TRBJ2-7

CDR3: ASTSQGAQETQY
length: 12
V: TRBV5-1
J: TRBJ2-5

CDR3: ASSLRTGWTGDYGYT
length: 15
V: TRBV19
J: TRBJ1-2

CDR3: ASSQTSGWETQY
length: 12
V: TRBV28
J: TRBJ2-5

CDR3: ASSPQAMGAEAF
length: 12
V: TRBV9
J: TRBJ1-1

CDR3: ASSLGRGALNTEAF
length: 14
V: TRBV18
J: TRBJ1-1

CDR3: ASSEGRNTEAF
length: 11
V: TRBV7-9
J: TRBJ1-1

CDR3: ASSEGNRGNEQF
length: 12
V: TRBV2
J: TRBJ2-1

CDR3: ASSILGTSYNEQF
length: 13
V: TRBV19
J: TRBJ2-1

CDR3: ASSFRGQGFYEQY
length: 13
V: TRBV11-2
J: TRBJ2-7

CDR3: ASSYTGWEAF
length: 10
V: TRBV6-5
J: TRBJ1-1

CDR3: ASSQELGYGYT
length: 11
V: TRBV4-2
J: TRBJ1-2